This T cell receptor (beta chain) came from a study of T cell changes during pregnancy in multiple sclerosis. This table comes from immunoSEQ multiplex PCR, and its TCRdb copy is limited to in-frame clones, with some not included. The sample contains tens of thousands of clones, just under 95% of which appear only once. This CDR3 comprises 14 residues. Germline CDR1 is PRHDT and CDR2 is FYEKMQ (reference sequence). V was trimmed by 1 base and J by 4 bases, leaving 10 bases between them. The clonotype was recovered from a female donor with multiple sclerosis, enrolled in a pregnancy study. This chain connects TRBV13 to TRBJ1-2; D unclear. The sequences come from CD8+ T cells from peripheral blood mononuclear cells, collected after pregnancy. This chain's CDR3 is CASSLDGVGYGYTF. The CDR3 bases are TGTGCCAGCAGCTTAGACGGGGTAGGCTATGGCTACACCTTC. The whole variable domain, remainder taken from reference TRBV13 and TRBJ1-2, is AAGVIQSPRHLIKEKRETATLKCYPIPRHDTVYWYQQGPGQDPQFLISFYEKMQSDKGSIPDRFSAQQFSDYHSELNMSSLELGDSALYFCASSLDGVGYGYTFGSGTRLTVV.